This TCR beta chain is drawn from a study of cytomegalovirus exposure and HLA in healthy donors. V shed 7 bases, J shed 4 bases, and the junction held 8 bases outside the gene matches. Per germline, CDR1 SNHLY and CDR2 FYNNEI. The CDR3 extends over 15 amino acids. Findings of the study overall: Later analysis found that TCR beta chains associated with HLA were more clonally expanded than other, equally common chains. When presence/absence was analysed, sequencing depth was taken to be roughly uniform across donors.

This clone has only a few counts. Antigen: not known. The PCR used 60 Vbeta and 13 Jbeta primers. TCRdb's table, derived via immunoSEQ multiplex PCR, lists solely in-frame clones and lacks some. The table has approximately 120,000 clones, around four fifths seen once. This rearrangement joins TRBV2 to TRBJ2-3; TRBD1 aligns across 10 bases. Sequenced material: PBMCs. The TCR originated in a man aged 30 to 45 in good health and CMV-seropositive. The CDR3 DNA is TGTGCCAGCACGGGGACAGGGGCGGGCGCAGATACGCAGTATTTT. Translated: CASTGTGAGADTQYF. The whole variable domain, filled in from reference TRBV2 and TRBJ2-3, reads EPEVTQTPSHQVTQMGQEVILRCVPISNHLYFYWYRQILGQKVEFLVSFYNNEISEKSEIFDDQFSVERPDGSNFTLKIRSTKLEDSAMYFCASTGTGAGADTQYFGPGTRLTVL.